This T cell receptor beta chain was observed in a study of blood T cell repertoires in COVID-19. Study background: Acute and convalescent COVID-19 specimens originated in the United States, Italy and Spain.

The study recruited people aged about 18 to 90 years across roughly 25 US areas. Per germline, CDR1 LGHNA and CDR2 YNFKEQ. The CDR3 contains 14 residues. The junction had 7 bases not matched to a gene; V was cut back by 4 bases and J by 8 bases. This clone showed up just once. Original data processing: Reference gene primer amplification in the assay estimated nucleated cell counts. Using immunoSEQ multiplex PCR, the repertoire was profiled, and TCRdb retains in-frame clones only, with some absent. Clone size and V and J calls were adopted from that table, with D and trimming inferred from the DNA. This table holds about 480,000 clones, roughly 85% found once.

This sequence originates from a woman aged 18-29 years with acute COVID-19. V gene TRBV4-2 combines with J gene TRBJ1-2, with 10 bases fitting TRBD1. Sequencing used PBMCs or T cells enriched from blood (not recorded which). The CDR3 is CASSRSGTGEGYTF. Written as DNA, the CDR3 is TGTGCCAGCAGCCGATCCGGGACAGGGGAAGGCTACACCTTC.